This T cell receptor (beta chain) comes out of a study of vaccination and CD4 T cells after COVID-19. For the study at large: Convalescent patients gave post-COVID blood a median about 100 days post-diagnosis, range 35 to 161. Cultures serving as controls received a peptide pool (CEFX or HIV-1 Nef) or no peptide.

Specified treatment: approximately 11-day PBMC culture with coronavirus spike peptide pools or control peptides (ViraFEST assay). Alongside roughly 10 IU/ml IL-2 and about 9.6 ug/ml peptide pools, PBMCs were cultured at some 1.9 million per well. On this clonotype itself: The antigen is undetermined.

The assay that was used to sequence DNA from cultured CD4+ T cells was the Oncomine TCR Beta short-read assay. Using the QIAamp micro DNA kit, genomic DNA was extracted from the CD4+ T cells that had been cultured. MiXCR, applied by TCRdb to the PCR reads, yields one record per CDR3 protein. The sample includes more than 10,000 distinct CDR3 sequences, 50% of them seen just once. The CDR3 spans 16 residues. The J segment lost 1 base and the V segment lost 6 bases, leaving 10 bases of the junction unmatched. Germline loops: CDR1 MNHNS, CDR2 SASEGT. This receptor was taken from a human donor who had recovered from COVID-19. The sequenced sample consisted of CD4+ T cells from blood, cultured in vitro. V and J are TRBV6-1 and TRBJ2-7; 9 bases are a match to TRBD1. This CDR3 reads CASRSTPGTGSYEQYF. The CDR3 coding sequence is TGTGCCAGCAGATCTACGCCCGGGACAGGGTCCTACGAGCAGTACTTC.